These 27 T cell receptor beta chains share one sample of origin, sequenced in a study of shared clonotypes between healthy human individuals. The assay was immunoSEQ multiplex PCR, and TCRdb's table has in-frame clones only and misses some. This repertoire shows about 960,000 clones, 76% found once; its top ten account for approximately 1.5%. What was sequenced was memory CD4+ T cells sorted from blood. The subset: CD45RA-negative fraction. These receptors originate from a man between 18 and 29 years old in good health.

The chain links TRBV6-1 to TRBJ2-1; no reliable D call. The CDR3 extends over 14 amino acids. From germline, CDR1 is MNHNS and CDR2 SASEGT. V was shortened by 2 bases and J by 10 bases, with 15 bases between the two germline ends. As DNA, the CDR3 is TGTGCCAGCAGTGAAACGGGTCCTCCCGGGGAGCAGTTCTTC. This sequence encodes CASSETGPPGEQFF.

This clone was counted many times. This chain links TRBV6-5 with TRBJ1-1, with 10 nucleotides matching TRBD1. Germline loops: CDR1 MNHEY, CDR2 SVGAGI. The CDR3 sequence is 14 residues long. V was pared by 0 bases and J by 11 bases, with 6 bases of the junction left unmatched. CDR3 DNA: TGTGCCAGCAGTTACTCACTGACAGGGGGCAATGCTTTCTTT. This codes for CASSYSLTGGNAFF.

The chain has TRBV5-4 and TRBJ1-1; D not certain. The CDR3 is 13 residues long. The V gene lost 6 bases and the J gene lost 3 bases, with 12 bases spanning the gap. Per the germline V gene, CDR1 is SGHNT and CDR2 is YYREEE (reference sequence). The CDR3 is CASNKGLDTEAFF. The CDR3, as DNA: TGTGCCAGCAATAAGGGTTTGGACACTGAAGCTTTCTTT.

Ten or more counts support this clone. The rearrangement uses TRBV28 and TRBJ1-2; 7 bases are shared with TRBD1. CDR3 size: 12 residues. Germline V lookup: CDR1 MDHEN, CDR2 SYDVKM. V lost 8 bases and J lost 5; bases outside the gene matches: 5. The CDR3: CASGSRGYGYTF. CDR3 coding DNA: TGTGCCAGCGGCAGCAGGGGGTATGGCTACACCTTC.

Comment on this clone: One end of the junction fails to match germline, which may point to a read error. This rearrangement joins TRBV7-7 to TRBJ2-5; maybe TRBD1 (5 bases). Germline V lookup: CDR1 SSHAT, CDR2 FNYEAQ (reference sequence). There are 14 residues in the CDR3. The CDR3 DNA is TGTGCTAGCAGCTCTGGACAAGCCGAAGAGACCCAGTACTTC. Translating gives CASSSGQAEETQYF.

This chain links TRBV4-1 with TRBJ2-5; 11 bases align to TRBD2. The CDR3 covers 18 residues. Trimming took 2 bases from V and 1 from J; bases not matched to a gene: 9. The germline CDR1 and CDR2 sequences are MGHRA and YSYEKL. The CDR3 here is CASSQIRLGTSGQETQYF. The CDR3 bases are TGCGCCAGCAGCCAAATTCGACTCGGGACTAGCGGCCAAGAGACCCAGTACTTC.

Turning to this clone: This sample also contains other DNA sequences that code for the same CDR3. This chain uses TRBV19 with TRBJ2-3, with TRBD1 as a possible D gene (6 bases). Trimming shortened V by 1 base and J by 6 bases, and 11 bases separated the two germline ends. Germline CDR1 reads LNHDA; CDR2 reads SQIVND (reference sequence). The length of the CDR3 is 14 residues. As DNA, the CDR3 is TGTGCCAGTAGTATAGGTGGGGGCAAGGATACGCAGTATTTT. This codes for CASSIGGGKDTQYF.

A word on this clone: Other DNA sequences from this sample encode an identical CDR3 as well. The V gene is TRBV2, the J gene TRBJ2-7; no clear D. This CDR3 is 12 amino acids long. Trimming pared 4 bases from V and 4 bases from J, leaving 8 bases between. CDR1 SNHLY and CDR2 FYNNEI come from the germline V gene. DNA of the CDR3: TGTGCCAGCAGTGGGGAAGGATACGAGCAGTACTTC. Translated: CASSGEGYEQYF.

The V and J genes are TRBV5-4 and TRBJ2-4, with 7 bases aligning to TRBD2. The V segment lost 0 bases and the J segment 8 bases; nucleotides outside the gene matches: 2. The CDR3 covers 13 residues. Germline V CDR1 and CDR2: SGHNT, YYREEE (reference sequence). Here the CDR3 reads CASSLGEGDIQYF. CDR3 coding DNA: TGTGCCAGCAGCTTGGGGGAGGGAGACATTCAGTACTTC.

Details on this clone: A read error may produce the germline difference seen at one junction end. The chain is built from TRBV28 and TRBJ1-5; D is undetermined. This CDR3 spans 15 amino acids. Germline assignment: CDR1 MDHEN and CDR2 SYDVKM. CDR3 protein: CASSLSLRLNQPQHF. The DNA of the CDR3 is TGTGCCAGCAGCTTATCCCTTAGACTCAATCAGCCCCAGCATTTT.

The chain links TRBV7-6 to TRBJ2-1, with 7 bases matching TRBD2. Germline CDR1 reads SGHVS; CDR2 reads FNYEAQ. This CDR3 region has 16 residues. V trimming: 6 bases; J trimming: 2 bases; junction bases outside the gene matches: 10. DNA for the CDR3: TGTGCCAGCAGTTATGCCAGCGGGACTACCTACAATGAGCAGTTCTTC. Amino acids: CASSYASGTTYNEQFF. Together with reference TRBV7-6 and TRBJ2-1, the CDR3 gives the full variable domain: GAGVSQSPRYKVTKRGQDVALRCDPISGHVSLYWYRQALGQGPEFLTYFNYEAQQDKSGLPNDRFSAERPEGSISTLTIQRTEQRDSAMYRCASSYASGTTYNEQFFGPGTRLTVL.

The chain employs TRBV5-1 and TRBJ2-7; a weak D match, TRBD2 (6 bases). Trimming left V 4 bases short and J 2 bases short, with 16 bases between. Germline V gene sequence: CDR1 SGHRS, CDR2 YFSETQ. This CDR3 spans 15 amino acids. CDR3 protein: CASSGGDSGAYEQYF. The CDR3 nucleotides read TGCGCCAGCAGCGGAGGCGACTCGGGGGCCTACGAGCAGTACTTC.

This clone was seen more than once but under ten times. The chain is built from TRBV7-9 and TRBJ2-3; no clear D gene. Germline V gives CDR1 SEHNR, CDR2 FQNEAQ (reference sequence). V was clipped by 2 bases and J by 4 bases, with 10 bases between them. The CDR3 spans 14 residues. CDR3: CASSLTYSADTQYF. The CDR3 DNA sequence: TGTGCCAGCAGCTTAACTTATTCCGCAGATACGCAGTATTTT.

This chain links TRBV7-2 with TRBJ2-7, with D maybe TRBD1 (5 bases). Looked up from germline, CDR1 is SGHTA and CDR2 is FQGNSA. Trimming took off 4 bases at V and 3 bases at J, with 7 bases between the two ends. The CDR3 totals 12 residues. The CDR3: CASSSDIYEQYF. The CDR3 DNA is TGTGCCAGCAGCTCGGACATCTACGAGCAGTACTTC.

The genes are TRBV5-8 and TRBJ1-2, with 9 bases aligning to TRBD1. V shed 1 base and J 6 bases; nucleotides not matched to a gene: 4. Germline V gene sequence: CDR1 SGHTS, CDR2 YDEGEE. The CDR3 runs 14 residues. CDR3 residues: CASSLLQGANGYTF. The CDR3, as DNA: TGTGCCAGCAGCTTGCTACAGGGGGCGAATGGCTACACCTTC.

To note about this clone: A clone one base away is much larger, so this may be a read error. Other nucleotide sequences from this sample produce the same CDR3. The chain uses TRBV7-9 and TRBJ2-3; 11 positions agree with TRBD2. The CDR3 totals 15 residues. With 3 bases clipped from V and 3 bases from J, the junction kept 2 bases outside the gene matches. Germline values: CDR1 SEHNR, CDR2 FQNEAQ (reference sequence). DNA of the CDR3: TGTGCCAGCAGCTTGGTAGCGGGGGGGACAGATACGCAGTATTTT. Translation gives CASSLVAGGTDTQYF.

Ten or more counts support this clone. The chain joins TRBV5-6 to TRBJ2-1; D gene ambiguous. V lost 3 bases to trimming and J lost 3 bases, with 10 bases between them. The CDR3 covers 14 residues. Germline V gene data show CDR1 as SGHDT and CDR2 as YYEEEE. The CDR3 bases are TGTGCCAGCAGCTCCCCTGCCGACTACAATGAGCAGTTCTTC. This sequence encodes CASSSPADYNEQFF.

This clone was observed once. This chain links TRBV7-2 with TRBJ2-4, with a tentative D call TRBD2 (5 bases). The CDR3 has 14 residues. The germline CDR1 and CDR2 sequences are SGHTA and FQGNSA. Trimming cost V 7 bases and J 3 bases, with 13 bases left between them. CDR3 region: CASTTRGNKNIQYF. In nucleotides, the CDR3 is TGTGCCAGCACCACTAGAGGGAACAAAAACATTCAGTACTTC.

To note about this clone: A junction end diverges from the germline sequence, so it may reflect a read error. This rearrangement joins TRBV11-3 to TRBJ2-2; 9 positions agree with TRBD2. The CDR3 totals 16 residues. Germline V gene data show CDR1 as SGHNT and CDR2 as YENEEA. CDR3 in DNA: TGTGCCAGCAGCTCGGCGGGGGGGCCGAACCCCGGGGAGCTGTTTTTT. It codes for CASSSAGGPNPGELFF.

The chain combines TRBV27 with TRBJ2-1; 9 bases match TRBD1. V dropped 5 bases and J dropped 0; count of bases not matched to a gene: 5. CDR3 length: 16 amino acids. From germline, CDR1 is MNHEY and CDR2 SMNVEV (reference sequence). In DNA, the CDR3 is TGTGCCAGCAGTACCAACAGGGGGCGCTCCTACAATGAGCAGTTCTTC. It translates to CASSTNRGRSYNEQFF.

The chain uses TRBV7-8 and TRBJ1-5; D may be TRBD1 (5 bases). CDR1 and CDR2 (germline): SGHVS, FQNEAQ. Trimming stripped 4 bases from V and 2 bases from J, with 12 bases between. There are 15 residues in the CDR3. In DNA, the CDR3 is TGTGCCAGCAGCTCCCCCAAGACAGGCAATCAGCCCCAGCATTTT. Translation: CASSSPKTGNQPQHF.

This chain links TRBV5-6 with TRBJ2-5; no clear D. Trimming took off 2 bases at V and 1 base at J, with 9 bases between the two ends. The CDR3 totals 14 residues. The germline gives CDR1 SGHDT, CDR2 YYEEEE. The CDR3 region has the DNA TGTGCCAGCAGCTTCCAAAGGCTCCAAGAGACCCAGTACTTC. Its protein is CASSFQRLQETQYF. The full variable domain, with the rest looked up from reference TRBV5-6 and TRBJ2-5, is DAGVTQSPTHLIKTRGQQVTLRCSPKSGHDTVSWYQQALGQGPQFIFQYYEEEERQRGNFPDRFSGHQFPNYSSELNVNALLLGDSALYLCASSFQRLQETQYFGPGTRLLVL.

V and J are TRBV15 and TRBJ2-6, with a weak D call TRBD1 (6 bases). CDR1 and CDR2 (germline): LNHNV, YYDKDF (reference sequence). V gave up 3 bases and J gave up 2 bases, with 8 bases separating them. This CDR3 region has 15 residues. CDR3 sequence: CATSSRGAGANVLTF. The DNA of the CDR3 is TGTGCCACCAGCAGCAGGGGAGCTGGGGCCAACGTCCTGACTTTC.

This clone occurred many times. V gene TRBV6-1 combines with J gene TRBJ1-4; 10 nucleotides align to TRBD1. This CDR3 contains 15 residues. CDR1 and CDR2 (germline): MNHNS, SASEGT. The V segment lost 4 bases and the J segment 3 bases; nucleotides outside the gene matches: 2. CDR3 DNA: TGTGCCAGCAGTGGACAGGGGGCGCCTAATGAAAAACTGTTTTTT. Protein: CASSGQGAPNEKLFF.

The chain carries TRBV5-8 and TRBJ2-7; either TRBD1 or TRBD2 may supply D (5 bases each). The CDR3 runs 14 residues. Per the germline V gene, CDR1 is SGHTS and CDR2 is YDEGEE. V lost 4 bases to trimming and J lost 2 bases, with 13 bases between them. The CDR3 sequence is CASSRTGAAYEQYF. CDR3 sequence (DNA): TGTGCCAGCAGCCGGACTGGGGCCGCCTACGAGCAGTACTTC.

In its sample, this clone was seen once. The chain joins TRBV11-2 to TRBJ2-7; TRBD2 matches 12 bases. With V trimmed by 3 bases and J by 7 bases, 7 bases remained unmatched. Looked up from germline, CDR1 is SGHAT and CDR2 is FQNNGV. The CDR3 extends over 15 amino acids. CDR3 residues: CASSFLAGGPGEQYF. In DNA form, the CDR3 reads TGTGCCAGCAGCTTCCTAGCGGGGGGGCCCGGGGAGCAGTACTTC.

As for this clone: A far larger clone is only one base removed, so a read error is likely. The sample holds other DNA sequences that translate to the same CDR3. The genes are TRBV6-6 and TRBJ2-7, with D tentatively TRBD2 (6 bases). The CDR3 covers 14 residues. Germline-derived CDR1 and CDR2 are MNHNY and SVGAGI (reference sequence). The CDR3 is CASSYSSGSYEQYF. The CDR3 region has the DNA TGTGCCAGCAGTTACTCTAGCGGCTCCTACGAGCAATACTTC.